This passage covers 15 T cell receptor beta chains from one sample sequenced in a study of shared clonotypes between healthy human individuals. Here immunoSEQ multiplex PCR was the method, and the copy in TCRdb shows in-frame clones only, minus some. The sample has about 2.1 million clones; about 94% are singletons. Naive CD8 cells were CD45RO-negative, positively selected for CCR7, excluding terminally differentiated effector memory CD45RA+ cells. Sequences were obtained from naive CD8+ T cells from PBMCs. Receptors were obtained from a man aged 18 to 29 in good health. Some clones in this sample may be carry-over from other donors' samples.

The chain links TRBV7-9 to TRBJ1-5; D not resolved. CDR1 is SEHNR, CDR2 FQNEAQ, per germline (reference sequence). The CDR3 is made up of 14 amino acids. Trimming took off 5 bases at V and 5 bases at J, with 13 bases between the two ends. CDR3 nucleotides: TGTGCCAGCAGCAGCCCAGGCTCCCATCAGCCCCAGCATTTT. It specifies CASSSPGSHQPQHF.

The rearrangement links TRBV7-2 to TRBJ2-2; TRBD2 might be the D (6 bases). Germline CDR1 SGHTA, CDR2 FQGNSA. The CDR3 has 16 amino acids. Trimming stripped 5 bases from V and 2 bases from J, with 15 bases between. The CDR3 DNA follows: TGTGCCAGCAGCCATCGGGAGCCGCCTAACACCGGGGAGCTGTTTTTT. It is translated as CASSHREPPNTGELFF.

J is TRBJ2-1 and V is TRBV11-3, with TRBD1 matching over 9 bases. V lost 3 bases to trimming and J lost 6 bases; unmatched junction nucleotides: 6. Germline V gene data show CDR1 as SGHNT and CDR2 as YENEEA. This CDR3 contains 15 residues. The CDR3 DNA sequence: TGTGCCAGCAGCTTTCTCCGACAGGGGGTCAATGAGCAGTTCTTC. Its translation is CASSFLRQGVNEQFF.

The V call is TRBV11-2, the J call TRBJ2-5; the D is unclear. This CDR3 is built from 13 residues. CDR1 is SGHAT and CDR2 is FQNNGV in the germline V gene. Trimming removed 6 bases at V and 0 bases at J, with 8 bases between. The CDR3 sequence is CASRTSNQETQYF. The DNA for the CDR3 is TGTGCCAGCAGGACCTCTAACCAAGAGACCCAGTACTTC.

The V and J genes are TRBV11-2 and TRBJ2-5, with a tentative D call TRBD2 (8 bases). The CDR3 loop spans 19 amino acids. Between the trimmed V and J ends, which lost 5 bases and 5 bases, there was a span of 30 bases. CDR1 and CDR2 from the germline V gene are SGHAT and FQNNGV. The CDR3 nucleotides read TGTGCCAGCAGCCCGCGACAGGGATTTACCGGGAGGGCCTGGGAGACCCAGTACTTC. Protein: CASSPRQGFTGRAWETQYF. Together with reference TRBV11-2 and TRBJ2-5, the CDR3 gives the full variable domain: EAGVAQSPRYKIIEKRQSVAFWCNPISGHATLYWYQQILGQGPKLLIQFQNNGVVDDSQLPKDRFSAERLKGVDSTLKIQPAKLEDSAVYLCASSPRQGFTGRAWETQYFGPGTRLLVL.

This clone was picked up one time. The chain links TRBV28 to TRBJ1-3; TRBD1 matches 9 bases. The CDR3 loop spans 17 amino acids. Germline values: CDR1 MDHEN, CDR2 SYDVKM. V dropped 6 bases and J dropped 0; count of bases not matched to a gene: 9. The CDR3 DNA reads TGTGCCAGCAGCCGGGACAGGGCCAGACTCTCTGGAAACACCATATATTTT. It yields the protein CASSRDRARLSGNTIYF.

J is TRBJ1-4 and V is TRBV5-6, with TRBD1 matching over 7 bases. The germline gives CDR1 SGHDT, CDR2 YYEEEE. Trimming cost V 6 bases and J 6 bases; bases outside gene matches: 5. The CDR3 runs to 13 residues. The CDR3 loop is CASTTQGDEKLFF. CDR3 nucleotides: TGTGCCAGCACCACCCAGGGGGATGAAAAACTGTTTTTT.

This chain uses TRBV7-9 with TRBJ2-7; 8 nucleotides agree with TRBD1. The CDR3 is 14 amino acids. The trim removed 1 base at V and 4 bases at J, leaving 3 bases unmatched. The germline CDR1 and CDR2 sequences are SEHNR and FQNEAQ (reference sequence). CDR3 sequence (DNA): TGTGCCAGCAGCTTAGAGACAGGGGAGTACGAGCAGTACTTC. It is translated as CASSLETGEYEQYF.

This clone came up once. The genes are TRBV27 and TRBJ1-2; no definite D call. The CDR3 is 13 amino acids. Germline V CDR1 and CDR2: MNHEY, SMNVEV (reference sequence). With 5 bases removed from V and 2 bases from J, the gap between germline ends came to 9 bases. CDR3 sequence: CASSPALNYGYTF. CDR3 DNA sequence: TGTGCCAGCAGTCCGGCATTGAACTATGGCTACACCTTC.

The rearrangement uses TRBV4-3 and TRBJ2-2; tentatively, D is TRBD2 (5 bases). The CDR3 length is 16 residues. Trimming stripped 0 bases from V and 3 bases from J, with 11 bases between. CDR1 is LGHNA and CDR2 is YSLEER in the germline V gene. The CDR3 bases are TGCGCCAGCAGCCAAGATTCCGCCGGGGACACCGGGGAGCTGTTTTTT. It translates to CASSQDSAGDTGELFF.

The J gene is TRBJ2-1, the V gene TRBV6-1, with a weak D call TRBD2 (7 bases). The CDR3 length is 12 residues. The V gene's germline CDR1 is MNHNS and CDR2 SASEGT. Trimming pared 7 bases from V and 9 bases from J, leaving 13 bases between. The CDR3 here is CASKSGGSEQFF. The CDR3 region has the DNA TGTGCCAGCAAGTCGGGGGGCAGTGAGCAGTTCTTC.

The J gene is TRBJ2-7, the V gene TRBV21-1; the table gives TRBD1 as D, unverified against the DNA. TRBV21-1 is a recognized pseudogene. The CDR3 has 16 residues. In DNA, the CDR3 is TGTGCCAGCAGCAGCACCGGGACAGGGGGCTCCTACGAGCAGTACTTC. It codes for CASSSTGTGGSYEQYF.

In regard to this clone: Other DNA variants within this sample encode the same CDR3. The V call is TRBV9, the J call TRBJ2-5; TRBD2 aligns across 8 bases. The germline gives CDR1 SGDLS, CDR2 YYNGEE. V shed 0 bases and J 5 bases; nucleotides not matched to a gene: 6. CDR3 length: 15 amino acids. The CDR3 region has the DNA TGTGCCAGCAGCGTAGTGGCGGGGGGCAGGGAGACCCAGTACTTC. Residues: CASSVVAGGRETQYF.

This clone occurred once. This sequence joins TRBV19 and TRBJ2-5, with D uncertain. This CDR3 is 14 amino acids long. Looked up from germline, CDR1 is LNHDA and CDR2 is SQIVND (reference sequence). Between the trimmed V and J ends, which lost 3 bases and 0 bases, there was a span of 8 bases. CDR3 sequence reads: CASSIGSYQETQYF. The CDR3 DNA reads TGTGCCAGTAGTATCGGTTCGTACCAAGAGACCCAGTACTTC.

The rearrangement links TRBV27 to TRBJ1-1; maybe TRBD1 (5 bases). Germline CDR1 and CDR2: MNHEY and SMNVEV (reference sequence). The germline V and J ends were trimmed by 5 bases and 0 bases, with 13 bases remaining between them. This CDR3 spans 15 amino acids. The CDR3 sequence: CASSPTGRLNTEAFF. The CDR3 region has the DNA TGTGCCAGCAGTCCCACGGGACGCCTGAACACTGAAGCTTTCTTT.